One and the same sample provided the 17 T cell receptor beta chains below, sequenced in a study of T cells in pancreatic ductal adenocarcinoma. Method: immunoSEQ multiplex PCR; TCRdb's copy keeps in-frame clones and lacks some. This sample has around 94,000 clones, with around 96% found just once. Surgery without prior neoadjuvant therapy was the treatment of the selected pancreatic ductal adenocarcinoma patients. The sequenced sample was PBMCs. These receptors came from a human donor with pancreatic ductal adenocarcinoma.

Here the CDR3 DNA reads TGTGCCAGCAGCCGATACCCCCGGGGCCGGACAGGGAGCAATCAGCCCCAGCATTTT. It yields the protein CASSRYPRGRTGSNQPQHF. The chain recombines TRBV11-3 with TRBJ1-5; 8 bases match TRBD1. The CDR3 loop spans 19 amino acids. Germline assignment: CDR1 SGHNT and CDR2 YENEEA. Germline trimming cut 5 bases from V and 1 base from J; bases unmatched to any gene: 16.

The rearrangement uses TRBV2 and TRBJ2-5, with 13 positions matching TRBD2. The CDR3 contains 15 residues. Germline lookup yields CDR1 SNHLY and CDR2 FYNNEI. The J segment lost 4 bases and the V segment lost 2 bases, leaving 1 base of the junction unmatched. The CDR3 sequence: CASSETSGRVETQYF. For the CDR3, the DNA is TGTGCCAGCAGTGAAACTAGCGGGAGGGTAGAGACCCAGTACTTC.

The rearrangement joins TRBV9 to TRBJ2-3; TRBD2 is a possible D gene (5 bases). Trimming stripped 4 bases from V and 7 bases from J, with 16 bases between. The CDR3 totals 14 residues. Germline lookup yields CDR1 SGDLS and CDR2 YYNGEE. The CDR3 sequence is CASSPEVLAHTQYF. The CDR3 region has the DNA TGTGCCAGCAGCCCAGAGGTCCTAGCCCATACGCAGTATTTT.

J is TRBJ2-1 and V is TRBV9; D call uncertain. Germline assignment: CDR1 SGDLS and CDR2 YYNGEE. The V and J ends lost 0 bases and 6 bases respectively, with 13 bases between them. The CDR3 is 15 amino acids. CDR3 DNA: TGTGCCAGCAGCGTAGTCGTAGAGCCCCCCAATGAGCAGTTCTTC. It specifies CASSVVVEPPNEQFF.

On this clone: Distinct nucleotide sequences in the sample also encode this CDR3. In nucleotides, the CDR3 is TGTGCCAGCAGTCCTGACAGCTACGAGCAGTACTTC. This encodes CASSPDSYEQYF. V is TRBV28 and J is TRBJ2-7; a possible D gene is TRBD1 (5 bases). V lost 5 bases and J lost 3, with 8 bases in between. Germline values: CDR1 MDHEN, CDR2 SYDVKM. This CDR3 is 12 amino acids long. The full variable domain, with the rest looked up from reference TRBV28 and TRBJ2-7, is DVKVTQSSRYLVKRTGEKVFLECVQDMDHENMFWYRQDPGLGLRLIYFSYDVKMKEKGDIPEGYSVSREKKERFSLILESASTNQTSMYLCASSPDSYEQYFGPGTRLTVT.

The chain is built from TRBV9 and TRBJ2-3; D unclear. CDR3 length equals 12 residues. Germline V gene lookup returns CDR1 SGDLS and CDR2 YYNGEE. V was clipped by 4 bases and J by 2 bases, with 5 bases between them. The CDR3 here is CASSSNTDTQYF. The CDR3 DNA is TGTGCCAGCAGCTCCAACACAGATACGCAGTATTTT.

The chain joins TRBV30 to TRBJ2-2, with D maybe TRBD2 (5 bases). Germline V gives CDR1 GTSNPN, CDR2 SVGIG (reference sequence). CDR3 length: 12 residues. V was trimmed by 0 bases and J by 6 bases, leaving 5 bases between them. CDR3 loop: CAWSVLAGELFF. The DNA for the CDR3 is TGTGCCTGGAGTGTACTAGCCGGGGAGCTGTTTTTT. Full variable domain (missing parts from reference TRBV30 and TRBJ2-2): SQTIHQWPATLVQPVGSPLSLECTVEGTSNPNLYWYRQAAGRGLQLLFYSVGIGQISSEVPQNLSASRPQDRQFILSSKKLLLSDSGFYLCAWSVLAGELFFGEGSRLTVL.

The gene calls are TRBV7-2 and TRBJ2-5; D unresolved. Between the trimmed V and J ends, which lost 5 bases and 4 bases, there was a span of 23 bases. The CDR3 has 17 residues. Germline lookup yields CDR1 SGHTA and CDR2 FQGNSA. CDR3 in DNA: TGTGCCAGCAGCCCTCGGCTGGAGTACTGGAGTGGAGAGACCCAGTACTTC. This gives the protein CASSPRLEYWSGETQYF.

This chain uses TRBV4-1 with TRBJ2-6; 12 bases are a match to TRBD1. The CDR3 is 19 residues long. In germline, CDR1 is MGHRA, CDR2 YSYEKL. The J segment lost 0 bases and the V segment lost 4 bases, leaving 7 bases of the junction unmatched. The CDR3 spells CASSPRGQGAYSGANVLTF. The CDR3 bases are TGCGCCAGCAGCCCCAGGGGACAGGGGGCGTACTCTGGGGCCAACGTCCTGACTTTC.

The chain combines TRBV19 with TRBJ2-1; D not resolved. Germline values: CDR1 LNHDA, CDR2 SQIVND (reference sequence). Trimming removed 1 base at V and 9 bases at J, with 10 bases between. The length of the CDR3 is 13 residues. CDR3 in DNA: TGTGCCAGTAGTATAGGTGTCGCGGCTGAGCAGTTCTTC. This gives the protein CASSIGVAAEQFF.

The chain links TRBV7-9 to TRBJ1-1, with a weak D call TRBD1 (6 bases). CDR1 and CDR2 (germline): SEHNR, FQNEAQ (reference sequence). V was pared by 4 bases and J by 5 bases, with 11 bases between. The CDR3 loop spans 13 amino acids. In DNA form, the CDR3 reads TGTGCCAGCAGCTCTCAGGGGCGGACTGAAGCTTTCTTT. Translated, it gives CASSSQGRTEAFF.

The J gene is TRBJ2-2, the V gene TRBV18, with D tentatively TRBD1 (6 bases). The CDR3 is 14 amino acids. V gave up 6 bases and J gave up 1 base, with 9 bases separating them. The germline CDR1 and CDR2 sequences are KGHSH and LQKENI. CDR3 region: CASSQGQNTGELFF. The CDR3 nucleotides read TGTGCCAGCTCGCAGGGACAGAACACCGGGGAGCTGTTTTTT.

This clone was seen a single time. The rearrangement joins TRBV9 to TRBJ2-3; 7 nucleotides line up with TRBD2. Germline V CDR1 and CDR2: SGDLS, YYNGEE. This CDR3 has 15 amino acids. The V gene end was trimmed by 6 bases and the J gene end by 6 bases; junction bases not matched to a gene: 13. The CDR3 nucleotides read TGTGCCAGCACCCGCAGCGGGGTAGTCAGGGATACGCAGTATTTT. Residues: CASTRSGVVRDTQYF.

This clone was seen only once. This rearrangement joins TRBV28 to TRBJ2-3; TRBD2 matches at 11 bases. V dropped 8 bases and J dropped 7; count of bases not matched to a gene: 14. Germline loops: CDR1 MDHEN, CDR2 SYDVKM. The CDR3 has 16 residues. The DNA of the CDR3 is TGTGCCAGCTTTCTTCTTACTAGCGGGAGTGGAAATACGCAGTATTTT. This translates into CASFLLTSGSGNTQYF.

The chain links TRBV4-2 to TRBJ2-1; 8 bases align to TRBD1. With V trimmed by 2 bases and J by 7 bases, 1 base remained unmatched. Looked up from germline, CDR1 is LGHNA and CDR2 is YNFKEQ. The CDR3 extends over 13 amino acids. For the CDR3, the DNA is TGTGCCAGCAGCCAACAGGGGGCAAATGAGCAGTTCTTC. The encoded protein is CASSQQGANEQFF.

This sequence joins TRBV11-2 and TRBJ2-7, with TRBD1 matching 10 bases. CDR1 SGHAT and CDR2 FQNNGV come from the germline V gene. This CDR3 comprises 14 residues. The trim removed 3 bases at V and 6 bases at J, leaving 5 bases unmatched. Here the CDR3 DNA reads TGTGCCAGCAGCTTCGCCGGGACAGGGGTCGAGCAGTACTTC. Its protein is CASSFAGTGVEQYF.

V and J are TRBV30 and TRBJ2-3; D might be TRBD2 (6 bases). V lost 1 base, J lost 5 bases, and 19 bases lay in between. Germline-derived CDR1 and CDR2 are GTSNPN and SVGIG (reference sequence). This CDR3 has 16 residues. CDR3 DNA sequence: TGTGCCTGGAGTGGGGCTGGGGCCGGGGGAGGAGATACGCAGTATTTT. It specifies CAWSGAGAGGGDTQYF.